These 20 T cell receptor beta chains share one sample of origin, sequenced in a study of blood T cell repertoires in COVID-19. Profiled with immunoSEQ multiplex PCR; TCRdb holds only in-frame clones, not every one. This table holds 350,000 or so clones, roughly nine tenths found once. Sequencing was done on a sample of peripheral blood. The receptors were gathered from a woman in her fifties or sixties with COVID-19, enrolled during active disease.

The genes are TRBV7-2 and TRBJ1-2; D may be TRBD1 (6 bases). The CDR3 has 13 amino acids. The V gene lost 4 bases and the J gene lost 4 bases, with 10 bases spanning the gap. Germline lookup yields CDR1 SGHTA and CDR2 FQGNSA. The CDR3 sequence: CASSSGGGYGYTF. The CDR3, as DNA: TGTGCCAGCAGCTCGGGAGGGGGCTATGGCTACACCTTC.

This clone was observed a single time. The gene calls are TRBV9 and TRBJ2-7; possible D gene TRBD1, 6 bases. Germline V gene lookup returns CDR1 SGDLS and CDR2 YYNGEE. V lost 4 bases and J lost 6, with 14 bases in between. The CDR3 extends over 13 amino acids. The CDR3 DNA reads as TGTGCCAGCAGCCCGCCTATAGGGGGCGAGCAGTACTTC. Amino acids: CASSPPIGGEQYF.

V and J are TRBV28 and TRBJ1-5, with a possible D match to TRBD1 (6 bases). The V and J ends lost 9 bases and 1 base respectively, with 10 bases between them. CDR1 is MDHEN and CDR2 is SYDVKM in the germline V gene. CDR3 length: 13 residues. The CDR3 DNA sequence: TGTGCCAGTTCAGGGGTAAGCAATCAGCCCCAGCATTTT. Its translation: CASSGVSNQPQHF.

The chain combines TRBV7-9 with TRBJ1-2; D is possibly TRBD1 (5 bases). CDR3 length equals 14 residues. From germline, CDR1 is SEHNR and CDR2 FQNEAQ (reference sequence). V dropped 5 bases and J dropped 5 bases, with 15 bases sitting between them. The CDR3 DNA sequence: TGTGCCAGCAGCCCACAGACAGTTTTGTATGGCTACACCTTC. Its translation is CASSPQTVLYGYTF.

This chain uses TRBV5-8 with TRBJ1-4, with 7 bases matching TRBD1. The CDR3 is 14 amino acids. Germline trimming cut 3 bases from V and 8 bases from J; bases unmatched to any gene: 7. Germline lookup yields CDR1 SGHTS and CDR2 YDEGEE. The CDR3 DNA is TGTGCCAGCAGCTACCGGGACAGCAGGGAAAAACTGTTTTTT. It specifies CASSYRDSREKLFF.

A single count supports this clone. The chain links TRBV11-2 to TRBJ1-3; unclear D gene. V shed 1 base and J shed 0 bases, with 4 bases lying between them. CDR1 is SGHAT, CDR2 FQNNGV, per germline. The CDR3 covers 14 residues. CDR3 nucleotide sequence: TGTGCCAGCAGCTTAGTAGCCTCTGGAAACACCATATATTTT. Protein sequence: CASSLVASGNTIYF.

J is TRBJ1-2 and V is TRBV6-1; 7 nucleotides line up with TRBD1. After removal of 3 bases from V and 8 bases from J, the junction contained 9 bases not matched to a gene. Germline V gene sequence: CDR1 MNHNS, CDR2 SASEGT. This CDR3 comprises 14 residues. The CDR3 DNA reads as TGTGCCAGCAGTGACGAGACAGGGCTGAGAGGCTACACCTTC. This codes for CASSDETGLRGYTF.

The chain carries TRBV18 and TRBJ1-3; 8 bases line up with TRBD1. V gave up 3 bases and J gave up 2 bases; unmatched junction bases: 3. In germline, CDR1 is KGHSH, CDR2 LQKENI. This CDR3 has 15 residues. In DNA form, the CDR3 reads TGTGCCAGCTCACCCTCAGGGGGCCCTGGAAACACCATATATTTT. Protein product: CASSPSGGPGNTIYF.

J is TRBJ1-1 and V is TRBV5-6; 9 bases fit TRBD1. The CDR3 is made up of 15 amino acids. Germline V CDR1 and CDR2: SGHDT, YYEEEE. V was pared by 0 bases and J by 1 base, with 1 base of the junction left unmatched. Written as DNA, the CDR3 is TGTGCCAGCAGCTTGGTGGACAGGGGGAACACTGAAGCTTTCTTT. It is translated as CASSLVDRGNTEAFF.

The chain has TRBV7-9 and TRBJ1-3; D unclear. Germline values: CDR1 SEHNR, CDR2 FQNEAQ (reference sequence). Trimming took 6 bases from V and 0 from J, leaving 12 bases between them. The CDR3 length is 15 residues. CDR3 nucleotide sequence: TGTGCCAGCAGTCCATACTTAAACTCTGGAAACACCATATATTTT. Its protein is CASSPYLNSGNTIYF.

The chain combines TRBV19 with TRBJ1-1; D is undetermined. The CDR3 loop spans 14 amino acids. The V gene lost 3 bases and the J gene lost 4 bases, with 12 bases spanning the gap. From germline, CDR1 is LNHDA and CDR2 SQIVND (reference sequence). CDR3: CASSISAAITEAFF. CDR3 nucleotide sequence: TGTGCCAGTAGTATTTCCGCAGCGATCACTGAAGCTTTCTTT.

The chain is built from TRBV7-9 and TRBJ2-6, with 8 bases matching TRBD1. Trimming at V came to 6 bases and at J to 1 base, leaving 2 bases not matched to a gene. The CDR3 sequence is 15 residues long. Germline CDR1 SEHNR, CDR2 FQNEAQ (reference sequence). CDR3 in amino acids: CASRGQGSGANVLTF. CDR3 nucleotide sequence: TGTGCCAGCAGAGGACAGGGTTCTGGGGCCAACGTCCTGACTTTC.

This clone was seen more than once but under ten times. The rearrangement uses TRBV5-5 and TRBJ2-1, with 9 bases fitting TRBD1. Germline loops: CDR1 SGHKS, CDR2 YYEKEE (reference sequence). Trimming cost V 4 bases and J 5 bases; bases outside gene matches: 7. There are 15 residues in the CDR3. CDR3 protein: CASSLVGTGHNEQFF. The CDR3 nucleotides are TGTGCCAGCAGCCTGGTTGGGACAGGGCACAATGAGCAGTTCTTC.

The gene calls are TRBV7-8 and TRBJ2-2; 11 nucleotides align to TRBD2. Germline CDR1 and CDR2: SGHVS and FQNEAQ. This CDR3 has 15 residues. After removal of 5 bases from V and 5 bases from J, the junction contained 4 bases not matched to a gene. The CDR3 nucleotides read TGTGCCAGCAGCGTAACTAGCGGGGGTACCGGGGAGCTGTTTTTT. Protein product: CASSVTSGGTGELFF.

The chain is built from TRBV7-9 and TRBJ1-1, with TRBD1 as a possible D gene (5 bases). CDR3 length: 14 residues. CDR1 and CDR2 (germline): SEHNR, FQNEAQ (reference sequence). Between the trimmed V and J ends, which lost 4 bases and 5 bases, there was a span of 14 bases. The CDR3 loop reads CASSSSGTRTEAFF. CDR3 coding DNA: TGTGCCAGCAGCTCTAGTGGGACTCGGACTGAAGCTTTCTTT.

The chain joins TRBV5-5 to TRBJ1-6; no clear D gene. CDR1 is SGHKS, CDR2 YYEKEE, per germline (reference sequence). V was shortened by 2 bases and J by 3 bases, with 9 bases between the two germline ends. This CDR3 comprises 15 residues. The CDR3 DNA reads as TGTGCCAGCAGCTTATCTCCAGGCTATAATTCACCCCTCCACTTT. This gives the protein CASSLSPGYNSPLHF.

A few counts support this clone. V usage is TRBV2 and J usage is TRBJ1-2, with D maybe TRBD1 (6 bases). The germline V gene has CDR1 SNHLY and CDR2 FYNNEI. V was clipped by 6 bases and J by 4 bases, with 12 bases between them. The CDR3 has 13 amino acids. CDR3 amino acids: CASSGQLFYGYTF. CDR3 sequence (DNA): TGTGCCAGCAGCGGACAGTTGTTCTATGGCTACACCTTC.

As DNA, the CDR3 is TGTGCCAGCAGCTTAAGGCTAGCGGGGGAAGAGACCCAGTACTTC. Translating it yields CASSLRLAGEETQYF. J is TRBJ2-5 and V is TRBV5-8, with 10 bases lining up with TRBD2. Germline CDR1 and CDR2: SGHTS and YDEGEE. This CDR3 contains 15 residues. After removal of 2 bases from V and 3 bases from J, the junction contained 4 bases not matched to a gene.

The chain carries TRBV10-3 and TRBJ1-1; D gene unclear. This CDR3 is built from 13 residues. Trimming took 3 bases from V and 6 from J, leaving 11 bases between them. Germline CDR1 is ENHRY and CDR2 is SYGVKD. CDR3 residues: CAISEAGDAEAFF. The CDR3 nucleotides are TGTGCCATCAGTGAAGCGGGCGACGCTGAAGCTTTCTTT.

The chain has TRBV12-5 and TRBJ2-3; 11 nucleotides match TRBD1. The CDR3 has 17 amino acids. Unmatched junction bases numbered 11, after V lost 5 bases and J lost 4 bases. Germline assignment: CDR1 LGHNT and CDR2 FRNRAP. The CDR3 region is CASGPGTGGIRSDTQYF. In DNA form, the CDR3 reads TGTGCTAGTGGTCCCGGGACAGGGGGAATAAGGTCAGATACGCAGTATTTT.